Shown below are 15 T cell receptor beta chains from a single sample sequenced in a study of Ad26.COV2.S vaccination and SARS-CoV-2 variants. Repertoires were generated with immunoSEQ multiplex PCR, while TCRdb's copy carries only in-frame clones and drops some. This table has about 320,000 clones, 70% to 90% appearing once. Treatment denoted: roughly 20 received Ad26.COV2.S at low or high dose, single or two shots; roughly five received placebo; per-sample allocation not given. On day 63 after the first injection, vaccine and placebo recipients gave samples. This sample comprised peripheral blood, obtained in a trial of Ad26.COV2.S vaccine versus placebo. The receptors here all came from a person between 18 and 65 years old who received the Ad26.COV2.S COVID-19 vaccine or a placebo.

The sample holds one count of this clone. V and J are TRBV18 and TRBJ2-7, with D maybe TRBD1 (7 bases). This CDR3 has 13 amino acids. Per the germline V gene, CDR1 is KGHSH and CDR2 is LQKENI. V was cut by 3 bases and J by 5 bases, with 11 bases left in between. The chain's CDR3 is CASSPQGGNEQYF. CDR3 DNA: TGTGCCAGCTCACCTCAGGGGGGTAACGAGCAGTACTTC.

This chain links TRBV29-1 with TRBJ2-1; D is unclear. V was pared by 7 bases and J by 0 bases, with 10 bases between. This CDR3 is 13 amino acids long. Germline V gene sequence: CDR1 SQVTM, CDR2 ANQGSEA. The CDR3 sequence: CSGTVSSYNEQFF. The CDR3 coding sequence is TGCAGCGGTACGGTGAGCTCCTACAATGAGCAGTTCTTC.

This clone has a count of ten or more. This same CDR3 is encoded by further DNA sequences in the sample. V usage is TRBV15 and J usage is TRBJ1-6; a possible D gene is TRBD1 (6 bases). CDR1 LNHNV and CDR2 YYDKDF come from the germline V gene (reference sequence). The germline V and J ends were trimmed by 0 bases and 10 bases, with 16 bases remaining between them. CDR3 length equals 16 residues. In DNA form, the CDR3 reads TGTGCCACCAGCAGAGATAGGAGGGGGGTCGGCTCACCCCTCCACTTT. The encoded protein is CATSRDRRGVGSPLHF.

In DNA form, the CDR3 reads TGTGCCAGCAGTCAGTTCATCAGTTCACCCCTCCACTTT. Amino acids: CASSQFISSPLHF. This rearrangement joins TRBV6-5 to TRBJ1-6, with D unclear. V lost 5 bases and J lost 9, with 11 bases in between. Germline V gene lookup returns CDR1 MNHEY and CDR2 SVGAGI. This CDR3 has 13 residues.

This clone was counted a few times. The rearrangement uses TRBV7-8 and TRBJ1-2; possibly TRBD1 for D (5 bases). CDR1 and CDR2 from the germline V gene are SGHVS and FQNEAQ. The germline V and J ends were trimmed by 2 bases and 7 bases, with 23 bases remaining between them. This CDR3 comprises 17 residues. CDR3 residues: CASSLSTGTPSLGGYTF. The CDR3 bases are TGTGCCAGCAGCTTATCGACCGGGACCCCCTCCCTAGGTGGCTACACCTTC.

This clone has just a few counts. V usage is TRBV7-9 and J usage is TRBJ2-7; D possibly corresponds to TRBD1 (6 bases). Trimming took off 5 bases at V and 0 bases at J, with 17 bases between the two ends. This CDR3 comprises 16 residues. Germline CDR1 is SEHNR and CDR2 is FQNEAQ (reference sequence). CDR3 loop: CASSPSGTFHSYEQYF. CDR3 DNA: TGTGCCAGCAGCCCGTCCGGGACATTTCACTCCTACGAGCAGTACTTC.

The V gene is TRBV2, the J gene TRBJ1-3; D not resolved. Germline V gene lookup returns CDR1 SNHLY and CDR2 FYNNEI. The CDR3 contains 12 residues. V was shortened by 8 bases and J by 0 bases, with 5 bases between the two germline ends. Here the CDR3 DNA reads TGTGCCAGCGGGTACTCTGGAAACACCATATATTTT. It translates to CASGYSGNTIYF. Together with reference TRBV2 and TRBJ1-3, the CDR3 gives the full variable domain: EPEVTQTPSHQVTQMGQEVILRCVPISNHLYFYWYRQILGQKVEFLVSFYNNEISEKSEIFDDQFSVERPDGSNFTLKIRSTKLEDSAMYFCASGYSGNTIYFGEGSWLTVV.

CDR3 bases: TGTGCCAGCAGCCGACCCCAGACAGGGATTAGTGAAAAACTGTTTTTT. The encoded protein is CASSRPQTGISEKLFF. The V gene is TRBV7-9, the J gene TRBJ1-4; 7 bases are shared with TRBD1. The ends lost 5 bases at V and 7 bases at J; junction bases unmatched: 13. The germline V gene has CDR1 SEHNR and CDR2 FQNEAQ (reference sequence). This CDR3 has 16 residues.

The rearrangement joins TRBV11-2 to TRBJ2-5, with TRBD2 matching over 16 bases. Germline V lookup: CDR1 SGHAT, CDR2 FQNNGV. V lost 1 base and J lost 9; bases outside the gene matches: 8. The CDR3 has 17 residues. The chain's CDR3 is CASSLAGTSGGESPQYF. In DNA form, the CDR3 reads TGTGCCAGCAGCTTAGCCGGGACTAGCGGGGGGGAGTCGCCCCAGTACTTC.

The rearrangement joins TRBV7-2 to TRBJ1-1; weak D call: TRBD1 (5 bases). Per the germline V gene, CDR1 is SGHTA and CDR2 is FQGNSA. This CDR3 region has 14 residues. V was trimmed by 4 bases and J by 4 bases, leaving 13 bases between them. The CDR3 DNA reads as TGTGCCAGCAGCTACGGGGCCTTGGGCACTGAAGCTTTCTTT. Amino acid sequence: CASSYGALGTEAFF.

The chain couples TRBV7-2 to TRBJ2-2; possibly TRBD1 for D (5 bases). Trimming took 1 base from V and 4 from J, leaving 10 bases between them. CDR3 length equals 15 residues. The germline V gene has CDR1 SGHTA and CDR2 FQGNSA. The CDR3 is CASSLDQGSTGELFF. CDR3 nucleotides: TGTGCCAGCAGCTTAGATCAGGGTAGCACCGGGGAGCTGTTTTTT.

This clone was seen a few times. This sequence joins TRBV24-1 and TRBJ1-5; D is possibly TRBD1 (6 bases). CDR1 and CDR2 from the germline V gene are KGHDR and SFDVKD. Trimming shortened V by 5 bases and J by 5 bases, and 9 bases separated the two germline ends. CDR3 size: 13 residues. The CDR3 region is CATSGTDYQPQHF. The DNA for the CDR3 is TGTGCCACCAGTGGGACAGACTATCAGCCCCAGCATTTT.

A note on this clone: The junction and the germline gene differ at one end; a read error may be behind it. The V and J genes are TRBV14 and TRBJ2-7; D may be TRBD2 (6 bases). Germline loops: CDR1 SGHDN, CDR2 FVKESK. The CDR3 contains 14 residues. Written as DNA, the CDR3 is TGTGCCAGCAGCCAAGACGTGGCGGGGCCTGCTCGGCACTTC. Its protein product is CASSQDVAGPARHF.

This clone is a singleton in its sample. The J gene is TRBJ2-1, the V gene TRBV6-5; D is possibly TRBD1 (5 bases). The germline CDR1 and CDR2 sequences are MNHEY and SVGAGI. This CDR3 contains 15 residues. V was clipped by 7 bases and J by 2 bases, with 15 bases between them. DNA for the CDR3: TGTGCCAGCAACTTGGGTAGGGGTCCCTACAATGAGCAGTTCTTC. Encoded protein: CASNLGRGPYNEQFF.

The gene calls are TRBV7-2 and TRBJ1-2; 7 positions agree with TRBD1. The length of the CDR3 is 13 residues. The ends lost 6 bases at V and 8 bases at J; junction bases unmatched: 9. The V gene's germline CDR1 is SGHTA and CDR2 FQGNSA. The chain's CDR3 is CASSPDRREGYTF. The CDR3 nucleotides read TGTGCCAGCAGTCCGGACAGGAGGGAAGGCTACACCTTC.